These T cell receptor beta chains were read from a single sample in a study of lymphopenia after photon versus proton radiotherapy. Sequenced by immunoSEQ multiplex PCR; TCRdb stores in-frame clones only, minus some. The repertoire holds some 44,000 clones, with around 86% as singletons. The sample was peripheral blood, taken from a patient treated with proton-based radiotherapy. All receptors derive from a woman in her seventies with pancreatic cancer. Both conserved end residues are part of each CDR3. The order of the fields is clone size, V gene, J gene, D gene, CDR3 DNA, CDR3 protein. A D gene is named only where the DNA matches it firmly. The size entry is marked missing in some rows and otherwise reads once, few, many or a size class.

clone_size: .
v_call: TRBV7-2
j_call: TRBJ2-3
d_call: .
cdr3_nt: TGTGCCAGCAGCTCCCGCCTCACAGATACGCAGTATTTT
cdr3_aa: CASSSRLTDTQYF

clone_size: .
v_call: TRBV28
j_call: TRBJ2-5
d_call: .
cdr3_nt: TGTGCCAGCAGTTCCGCTAGCTCTGAGACCCAGTACTTC
cdr3_aa: CASSSASSETQYF

clone_size: .
v_call: TRBV25-1
j_call: TRBJ1-6
d_call: .
cdr3_nt: TGTGCCAGCAGTGTGGCGGACTATAATTCACCCCTCCACTTT
cdr3_aa: CASSVADYNSPLHF

clone_size: .
v_call: TRBV18
j_call: TRBJ2-1
d_call: .
cdr3_nt: TGTGCCAGCTCACCACTAAACAGGGGGGGCTCCTACAATGAGCAGTTCTTC
cdr3_aa: CASSPLNRGGSYNEQFF

clone_size: once
v_call: TRBV28
j_call: TRBJ2-7
d_call: .
cdr3_nt: TGTGCCAGCGGCACAGCAGGGTCCGAGCAGTACTTC
cdr3_aa: CASGTAGSEQYF

clone_size: .
v_call: TRBV20-1
j_call: TRBJ1-4
d_call: .
cdr3_nt: TGCAGTGCTAGCCTAATCGAAAAACTGTTTTTT
cdr3_aa: CSASLIEKLFF

clone_size: .
v_call: TRBV4-3
j_call: TRBJ2-3
d_call: TRBD2
cdr3_nt: TGCGCCAGCAGCCAAGATTACCAAGCGGGAGTAGATACGCAGTATTTT
cdr3_aa: CASSQDYQAGVDTQYF

clone_size: few
v_call: TRBV9
j_call: TRBJ2-3
d_call: TRBD2
cdr3_nt: TGTGCCAGCAGCGTAGAGGGACTAGGGACAGATACGCAGTATTTT
cdr3_aa: CASSVEGLGTDTQYF

clone_size: .
v_call: TRBV9
j_call: TRBJ2-3
d_call: .
cdr3_nt: TGTGCCAGCAGCGTAGCTACTCTAGGCACAGATACGCAGTATTTT
cdr3_aa: CASSVATLGTDTQYF

clone_size: .
v_call: TRBV5-6
j_call: TRBJ1-2
d_call: TRBD1
cdr3_nt: TGTGCCAGCAGCTTTGGACAGGGGGCTCCTGGCTACACCTTC
cdr3_aa: CASSFGQGAPGYTF

clone_size: .
v_call: TRBV29-1
j_call: TRBJ1-2
d_call: .
cdr3_nt: TGCAGCGTTGAAGATCGTTGGAGCTCCTTTGGCTACACCTTC
cdr3_aa: CSVEDRWSSFGYTF

clone_size: .
v_call: TRBV6-5
j_call: TRBJ2-1
d_call: .
cdr3_nt: TGTGCCAGCAGTTACACTAGAGTGGGGGGACAGTTCTTC
cdr3_aa: CASSYTRVGGQFF

clone_size: once
v_call: TRBV5-4
j_call: TRBJ1-2
d_call: .
cdr3_nt: TGTGCCAGCAGCTTGTTTAGACAGGAACCATCTCCTAACTATGGCTACACCTTC
cdr3_aa: CASSLFRQEPSPNYGYTF

clone_size: .
v_call: TRBV19
j_call: TRBJ2-6
d_call: .
cdr3_nt: TGTGCCAGTAGTCCACCCCGGCTACAGGGCCCCGGGGCCAACGTCCTGACTTTC
cdr3_aa: CASSPPRLQGPGANVLTF

clone_size: .
v_call: TRBV5-1
j_call: TRBJ2-3
d_call: .
cdr3_nt: TGCGCCAGCAGTTTCTCACCCGATACGCAGTATTTT
cdr3_aa: CASSFSPDTQYF

clone_size: .
v_call: TRBV15
j_call: TRBJ2-1
d_call: TRBD2
cdr3_nt: TGTGCCACCAAAGCGGGAGGGGTCAATGAGCAGTTCTTC
cdr3_aa: CATKAGGVNEQFF

clone_size: once
v_call: TRBV5-1
j_call: TRBJ2-1
d_call: TRBD2
cdr3_nt: TGCGCCAGCAGCCCGGGACTAGCGGGGGGCAACAATGAGCAGTTCTTC
cdr3_aa: CASSPGLAGGNNEQFF

clone_size: .
v_call: TRBV27
j_call: TRBJ1-3
d_call: .
cdr3_nt: TGTGCCAGCAGCTCAGGGATCTCTGGAAACACCATATATTTT
cdr3_aa: CASSSGISGNTIYF

clone_size: .
v_call: TRBV19
j_call: TRBJ2-1
d_call: .
cdr3_nt: TGTGCCAGTAGTATAGCCCGACAGGGAGGCTACAATGAGCAGTTCTTC
cdr3_aa: CASSIARQGGYNEQFF

clone_size: .
v_call: TRBV4-1
j_call: TRBJ2-3
d_call: .
cdr3_nt: TGCGCCAGCAGCCAAGATAGCGGTGCAGCGGATACGCAGTATTTT
cdr3_aa: CASSQDSGAADTQYF

clone_size: .
v_call: TRBV28
j_call: TRBJ1-1
d_call: .
cdr3_nt: TGTGCCAGCAGTTCCCCTGGGGCAGGGAACATGAACACTGAAGCTTTCTTT
cdr3_aa: CASSSPGAGNMNTEAFF

clone_size: few
v_call: TRBV28
j_call: TRBJ2-4
d_call: TRBD1
cdr3_nt: TGTGCCAGCAGTTCCTCCGGGACAGGAAAAAACATTCAGTACTTC
cdr3_aa: CASSSSGTGKNIQYF

clone_size: .
v_call: TRBV5-1
j_call: TRBJ1-2
d_call: TRBD1
cdr3_nt: TGCGCCAGCAGCGGGGGAGGACAGGGGGCGAACTATGGCTACACCTTC
cdr3_aa: CASSGGGQGANYGYTF

clone_size: .
v_call: TRBV5-8
j_call: TRBJ2-7
d_call: .
cdr3_nt: TGTGCCAGCAGCTTGTCCAGGAACTACGAGCAGTACTTC
cdr3_aa: CASSLSRNYEQYF

clone_size: .
v_call: TRBV28
j_call: TRBJ1-4
d_call: .
cdr3_nt: TGTGCCAGCAGAACACAGGGAAGTAATGAAAAACTGTTTTTT
cdr3_aa: CASRTQGSNEKLFF

clone_size: .
v_call: TRBV23-1
j_call: TRBJ2-7
d_call: TRBD1
cdr3_nt: TGCGCCAGAGCCAGGGGGCTCGCCTACGAGCAGTACTTC
cdr3_aa: CARARGLAYEQYF

clone_size: .
v_call: TRBV28
j_call: TRBJ1-5
d_call: .
cdr3_nt: TGTGCCAGCAGTTTAAGTTGGGACAATCAGCCCCAGCATTTT
cdr3_aa: CASSLSWDNQPQHF

clone_size: .
v_call: TRBV19
j_call: TRBJ2-7
d_call: .
cdr3_nt: TGTGCCAGTAGTCCGACACGGCAGCTATCTAGTGGGCAGTACTTC
cdr3_aa: CASSPTRQLSSGQYF

clone_size: .
v_call: TRBV6-1
j_call: TRBJ1-5
d_call: TRBD1
cdr3_nt: TGTGCCAGCAGTGAAGCCCCGACAGGGCAGCCCCAGCATTTT
cdr3_aa: CASSEAPTGQPQHF

clone_size: .
v_call: TRBV27
j_call: TRBJ2-7
d_call: TRBD2
cdr3_nt: TGTGCCAGCAGTTTATATGGGACTAGCGGGAGCGGCAACGAGCAGTACTTC
cdr3_aa: CASSLYGTSGSGNEQYF

clone_size: few
v_call: TRBV19
j_call: TRBJ1-1
d_call: .
cdr3_nt: TGTGCCAGTAGTTCCCCCAGACAGTACACTGAAGCTTTCTTT
cdr3_aa: CASSSPRQYTEAFF